This TCR beta chain comes out of a study of CD8 T cells in Susac syndrome. Overall study results and limits: The authors acknowledged that their TCR sequencing and HLA analysis involved a relatively small number of individuals.

Random hexamers primed reverse transcription of 0.5 to 1 ug RNA. The TCR beta CDR3 was amplified by immunoSEQ multiplex PCR across 54 Vbeta, 13 Jbeta. TCRdb recomputed calls from the immunoSEQ multiplex PCR reads with MiXCR, one row per CDR3 protein. This table holds 150,000 to 200,000 distinct CDR3 sequences, 85% to 95% found once. Germline CDR1 and CDR2: KGHSH and LQKENI. The CDR3 extends over 13 amino acids. V dropped 3 bases and J dropped 3 bases, with 9 bases sitting between them. Points on this clonotype: Its matching antigen is unknown.

The sequenced sample was CD8+ T cells from PBMCs. The sequence came from a human donor with multiple sclerosis. This chain uses TRBV18 with TRBJ2-7; no definite D call. In nucleotides, the CDR3 is TGTGCCAGCTCACCCCCCAAATTCTACGAGCAGTACTTC. It specifies CASSPPKFYEQYF. The full variable domain, in which reference TRBV18 and TRBJ2-7 provide the parts outside the CDR3, is NAGVMQNPRHLVRRRGQEARLRCSPMKGHSHVYWYRQLPEEGLKFMVYLQKENIIDESGMPKERFSAEFPKEGPSILRIQQVVRGDSAAYFCASSPPKFYEQYFGPGTRLTVT.